The sequence of this TCR beta chain was determined in a study of human T cells and chemical hapten exposure. Study context: The variation in per-sample TCR yields arose mainly from small differences in pooled library volumes.

This clonotype showed up many times. Its antigen is still unknown. Time point of the sample: patch test 1, 2 weeks after DPC sensitization. As to treatment: therapeutic diphenylcyclopropenone sensitization with weekly scalp DPC. Prior to each patch test being applied, blood was drawn. The library tagged individual cDNA molecules with unique molecular identifiers. TCRdb recomputed calls from the RACE reads with MiXCR, one row per CDR3 protein. The table records 150,000 to 200,000 distinct CDR3 sequences, more than 20% of them present only once. Regarding the study as a whole: The study found expanded TCRs formed significantly more large CDR3 similarity clusters than controls.

The TCR was taken from a woman in her fifties or sixties with alopecia areata. Some clones in this sample may be carry-over from other donors' samples. Specimen: whole blood, collected in connection with sensitization to the hapten diphenylcyclopropenone (DPC).

CDR3 nucleotide sequence: TGTGCCAGCGGACCCCCTAGCGGGAGTACAGATACGCAGTATTTT. This gives the protein CASGPPSGSTDTQYF. This rearrangement joins TRBV28 to TRBJ2-3; 10 bases are a match to TRBD2. Germline assignment: CDR1 MDHEN and CDR2 SYDVKM. The CDR3 is made up of 15 amino acids. Germline trimming cut 8 bases from V and 3 bases from J; bases unmatched to any gene: 8.